The present T cell receptor beta chain was sequenced within a study of cytomegalovirus exposure and HLA in healthy donors. This clone was recorded a few times. Germline values: CDR1 MNHEY, CDR2 SVGAGI. This CDR3 spans 13 amino acids. Trimming shortened V by 3 bases and J by 4 bases, and 9 bases separated the two germline ends. The study ran its PCR with 60 Vbeta and 13 Jbeta primers. TCRdb's table, derived via immunoSEQ multiplex PCR, lists solely in-frame clones and lacks some. This repertoire shows over 25,000 clones, less than 70% found once; its top ten account for around two fifths. Sequenced input: PBMCs. V and J are TRBV6-5 and TRBJ1-1, with D hard to call. The TCR originated in a male donor in good health and CMV-seropositive. As DNA, the CDR3 is TGTGCCAGCAGTTATGAGGGAGGCACTGAAGCTTTCTTT. Translation: CASSYEGGTEAFF.